This T cell receptor (beta chain) emerged from a study of blood T cell repertoires in COVID-19. The CDR3 extends over 15 amino acids. V shed 6 bases and J shed 2 bases, with 14 bases lying between them. The germline V gene has CDR1 LNHDA and CDR2 SQIVND (reference sequence). Repertoires were generated with immunoSEQ multiplex PCR, while TCRdb's copy carries only in-frame clones and drops some. This repertoire shows roughly 160,000 clones, more than 65% found once; its top ten account for around 5.3%. The material sequenced was PBMCs or T cells enriched from blood (not recorded which). This TCR was sampled from a woman between 40 and 55 years old with acute COVID-19. V gene TRBV19 combines with J gene TRBJ1-3, with D hard to call. CDR3 sequence: CASRGVHGTGNTIYF. CDR3 in DNA: TGTGCCAGTAGAGGAGTACACGGGACTGGAAACACCATATATTTT.